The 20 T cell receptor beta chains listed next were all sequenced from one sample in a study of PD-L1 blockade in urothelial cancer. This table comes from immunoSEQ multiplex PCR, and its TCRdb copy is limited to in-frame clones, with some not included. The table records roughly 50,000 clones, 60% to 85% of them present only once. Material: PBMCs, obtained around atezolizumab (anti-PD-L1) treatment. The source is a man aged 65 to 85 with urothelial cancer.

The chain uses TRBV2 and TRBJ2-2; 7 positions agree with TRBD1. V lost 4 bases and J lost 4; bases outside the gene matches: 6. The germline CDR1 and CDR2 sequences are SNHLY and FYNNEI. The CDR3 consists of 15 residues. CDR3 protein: CASSGQGVSTGELFF. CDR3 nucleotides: TGTGCCAGCAGTGGACAGGGCGTCAGCACCGGGGAGCTGTTTTTT.

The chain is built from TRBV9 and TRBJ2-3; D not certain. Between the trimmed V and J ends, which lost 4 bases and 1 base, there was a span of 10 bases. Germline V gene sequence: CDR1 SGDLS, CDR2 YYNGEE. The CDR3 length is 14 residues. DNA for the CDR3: TGTGCCAGCAGCCCTCAGACTGGCACAGATACGCAGTATTTT. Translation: CASSPQTGTDTQYF.

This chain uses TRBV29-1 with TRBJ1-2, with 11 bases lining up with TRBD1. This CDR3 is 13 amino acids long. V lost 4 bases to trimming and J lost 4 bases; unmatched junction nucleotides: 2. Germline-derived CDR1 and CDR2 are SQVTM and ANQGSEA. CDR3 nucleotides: TGCAGCGTTGCCGGGACAGGGGGCTATGGCTACACCTTC. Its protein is CSVAGTGGYGYTF.

CDR3 sequence: CASSRQRAEKLFF. CDR3 DNA sequence: TGTGCCAGCAGCCGACAGCGGGCCGAAAAACTGTTTTTT. The chain recombines TRBV6-5 with TRBJ1-4, with D perhaps TRBD1 (5 bases). The V end was cut by 6 bases, the J end by 8 bases, with 13 bases between. The germline gives CDR1 MNHEY, CDR2 SVGAGI. This CDR3 contains 13 residues.

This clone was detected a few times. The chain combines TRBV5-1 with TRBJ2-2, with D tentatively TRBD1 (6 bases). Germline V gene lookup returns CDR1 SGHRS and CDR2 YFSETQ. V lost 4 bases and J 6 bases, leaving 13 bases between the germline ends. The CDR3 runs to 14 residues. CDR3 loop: CASSQGHSAGELFF. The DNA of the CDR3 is TGCGCCAGCAGCCAGGGACACAGCGCCGGGGAGCTGTTTTTT.

The CDR3 protein is CASSSSGSARELFF. The CDR3 DNA reads as TGTGCCAGCAGTTCCTCGGGGTCCGCCCGGGAGCTGTTTTTT. The V gene is TRBV27, the J gene TRBJ2-2; a possible D gene is TRBD2 (5 bases). V shed 4 bases and J shed 9 bases, with 15 bases lying between them. CDR1 is MNHEY, CDR2 SMNVEV, per germline (reference sequence). The CDR3 loop spans 14 amino acids.

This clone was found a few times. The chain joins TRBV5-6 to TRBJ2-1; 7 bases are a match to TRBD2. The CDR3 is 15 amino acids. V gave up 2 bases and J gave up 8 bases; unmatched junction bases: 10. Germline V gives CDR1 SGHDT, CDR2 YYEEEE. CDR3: CASSFIRLARDEQFF. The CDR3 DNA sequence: TGTGCCAGCAGCTTTATAAGACTAGCACGCGATGAGCAGTTCTTC.

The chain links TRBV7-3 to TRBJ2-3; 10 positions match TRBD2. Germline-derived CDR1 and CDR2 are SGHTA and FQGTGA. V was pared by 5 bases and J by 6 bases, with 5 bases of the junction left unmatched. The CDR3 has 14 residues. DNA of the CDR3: TGTGCCAGCAGCCCTAGCGGGGGAGGGGATACGCAGTATTTT. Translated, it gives CASSPSGGGDTQYF.

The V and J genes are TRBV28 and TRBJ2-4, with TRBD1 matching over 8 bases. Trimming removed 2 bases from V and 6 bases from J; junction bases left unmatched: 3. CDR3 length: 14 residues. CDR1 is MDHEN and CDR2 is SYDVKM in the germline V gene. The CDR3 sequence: CASSLGQGLNIQYF. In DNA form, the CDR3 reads TGTGCCAGCAGTTTAGGACAGGGACTAAACATTCAGTACTTC.

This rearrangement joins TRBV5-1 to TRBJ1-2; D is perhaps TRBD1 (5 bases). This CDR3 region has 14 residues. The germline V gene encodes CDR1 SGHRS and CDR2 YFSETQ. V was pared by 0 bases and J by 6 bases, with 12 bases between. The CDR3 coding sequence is TGCGCCAGCAGCTTGGGCAGGGCGAGGAATGGCTACACCTTC. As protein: CASSLGRARNGYTF. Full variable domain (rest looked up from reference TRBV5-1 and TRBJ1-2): KAGVTQTPRYLIKTRGQQVTLSCSPISGHRSVSWYQQTPGQGLQFLFEYFSETQRNKGNFPGRFSGRQFSNSRSEMNVSTLELGDSALYLCASSLGRARNGYTFGSGTRLTVV.

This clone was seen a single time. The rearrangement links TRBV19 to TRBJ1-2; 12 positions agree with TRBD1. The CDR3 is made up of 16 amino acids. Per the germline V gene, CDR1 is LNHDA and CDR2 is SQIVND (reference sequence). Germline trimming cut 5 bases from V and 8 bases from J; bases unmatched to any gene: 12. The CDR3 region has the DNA TGTGCCAGTAGTCCCTTCCCGGGACAGGGGGCCGGGGGCTACACCTTC. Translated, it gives CASSPFPGQGAGGYTF.

The CDR3 loop is CASSLRGQGDNSPLHF. In DNA form, the CDR3 reads TGCGCCAGCAGCTTACGAGGACAGGGGGATAATTCACCCCTCCACTTT. The chain has TRBV5-1 and TRBJ1-6; TRBD1 matches 10 bases. The trim removed 2 bases at V and 5 bases at J, leaving 4 bases unmatched. The CDR3 is made up of 16 amino acids. Germline values: CDR1 SGHRS, CDR2 YFSETQ.

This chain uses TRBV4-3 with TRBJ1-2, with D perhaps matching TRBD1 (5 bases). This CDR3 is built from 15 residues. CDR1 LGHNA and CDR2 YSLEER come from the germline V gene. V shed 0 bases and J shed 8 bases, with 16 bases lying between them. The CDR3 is CASSQEISGARGYTF. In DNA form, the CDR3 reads TGCGCCAGCAGCCAAGAGATCAGTGGGGCGCGCGGCTACACCTTC.

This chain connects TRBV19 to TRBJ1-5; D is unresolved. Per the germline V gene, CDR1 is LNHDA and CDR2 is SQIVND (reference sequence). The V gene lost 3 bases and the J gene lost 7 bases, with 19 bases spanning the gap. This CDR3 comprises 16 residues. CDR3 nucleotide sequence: TGTGCCAGTAGTATTAGCAGGAGGGCAGGTGAACAGCCCCAGCATTTT. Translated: CASSISRRAGEQPQHF.

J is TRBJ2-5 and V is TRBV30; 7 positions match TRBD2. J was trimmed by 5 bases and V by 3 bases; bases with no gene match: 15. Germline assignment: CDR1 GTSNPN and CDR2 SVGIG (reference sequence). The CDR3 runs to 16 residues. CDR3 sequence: CAWRRPSGWGGETQYF. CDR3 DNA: TGTGCCTGGAGAAGGCCTAGCGGCTGGGGGGGGGAGACCCAGTACTTC.

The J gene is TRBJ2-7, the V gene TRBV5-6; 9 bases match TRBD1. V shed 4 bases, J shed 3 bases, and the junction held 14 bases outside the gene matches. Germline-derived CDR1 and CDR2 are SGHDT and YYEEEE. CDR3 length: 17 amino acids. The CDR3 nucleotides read TGTGCCAGCAGCCGGGACAGGGTACTAGTTGGGTTCTACGAGCAGTACTTC. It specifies CASSRDRVLVGFYEQYF.

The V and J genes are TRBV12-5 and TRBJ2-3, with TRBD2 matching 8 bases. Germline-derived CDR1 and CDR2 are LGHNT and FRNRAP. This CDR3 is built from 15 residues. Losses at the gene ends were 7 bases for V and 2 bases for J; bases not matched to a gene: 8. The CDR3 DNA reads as TGTGCTAGTGCCTGGGGGCGGGGGGCCACAGATACGCAGTATTTT. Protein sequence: CASAWGRGATDTQYF.

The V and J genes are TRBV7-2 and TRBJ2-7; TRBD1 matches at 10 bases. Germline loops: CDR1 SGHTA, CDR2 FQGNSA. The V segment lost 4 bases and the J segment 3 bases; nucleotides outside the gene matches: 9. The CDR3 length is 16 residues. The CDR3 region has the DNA TGTGCCAGCAGCTCCCAAGTGGGACAGGGGCACTACGAGCAGTACTTC. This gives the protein CASSSQVGQGHYEQYF.

The CDR3: CASSLGGAGQPQHF. CDR3 in DNA: TGTGCCAGCAGTCTGGGGGGGGCTGGGCAGCCCCAGCATTTT. The rearrangement links TRBV28 to TRBJ1-5, with D possibly TRBD1 on 6 matching bases. Germline V gene sequence: CDR1 MDHEN, CDR2 SYDVKM. The V gene lost 5 bases and the J gene lost 7 bases, with 15 bases spanning the gap. CDR3 length: 14 amino acids.

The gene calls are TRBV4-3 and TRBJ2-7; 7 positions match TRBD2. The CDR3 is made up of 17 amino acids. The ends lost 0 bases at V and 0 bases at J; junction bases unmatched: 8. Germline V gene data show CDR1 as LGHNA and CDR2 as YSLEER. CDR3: CASSQDATGGTSYEQYF. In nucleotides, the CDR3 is TGCGCCAGCAGCCAAGACGCTACGGGGGGAACCTCCTACGAGCAGTACTTC.